The 14 T cell receptor beta chains presented below share a single source sample, sequenced in a study of shared clonotypes between healthy human individuals. Here immunoSEQ multiplex PCR was the method, and the copy in TCRdb shows in-frame clones only, minus some. Of around 2.5 million clones listed, 93% are singletons. Sample: naive CD4+ T cells from PBMCs. Stated subset: CD45RA+ positively selected. Receptors originate from a man aged 18 to 30 in good health. Some clones in this sample may be carry-over from other donors' samples.

The chain recombines TRBV4-2 with TRBJ2-7, with 10 bases aligning to TRBD1. This CDR3 is 16 amino acids long. Germline V gene sequence: CDR1 LGHNA, CDR2 YNFKEQ. The ends lost 0 bases at V and 4 bases at J; junction bases unmatched: 6. The CDR3 DNA is TGTGCCAGCAGCCAAGAAGGGACAGGGGTGTATTACGAGCAGTACTTC. Residues: CASSQEGTGVYYEQYF.

The CDR3 nucleotides are TGTGCCAGCAGCGTAACCGGGAGTGCAGATACGCAGTATTTT. It yields the protein CASSVTGSADTQYF. The chain couples TRBV9 to TRBJ2-3; maybe TRBD2 (6 bases). Germline CDR1 and CDR2: SGDLS and YYNGEE. The V and J ends lost 1 base and 4 bases respectively, with 10 bases between them. The CDR3 contains 14 residues.

V and J are TRBV5-8 and TRBJ2-7, with D possibly matching TRBD1 (5 bases). The CDR3 runs to 15 residues. Looked up from germline, CDR1 is SGHTS and CDR2 is YDEGEE. V shed 8 bases and J shed 0 bases, with 18 bases lying between them. DNA for the CDR3: TGTGCCAGTTCTCAGGGCCCCAGGAGCTCCTACGAGCAGTACTTC. Translating gives CASSQGPRSSYEQYF.

This chain connects TRBV18 to TRBJ2-7; TRBD2 matches 10 bases. This CDR3 is built from 15 residues. CDR1 and CDR2 (germline): KGHSH, LQKENI. The V gene end was trimmed by 0 bases and the J gene end by 6 bases; junction bases not matched to a gene: 5. The CDR3 bases are TGTGCCAGCTCACCACCTCCAGCGGGAGGGGTCGAGCAGTACTTC. This sequence encodes CASSPPPAGGVEQYF.

The J gene is TRBJ2-7, the V gene TRBV30, with D possibly TRBD2 on 5 matching bases. The CDR3 totals 15 residues. Germline CDR1 reads GTSNPN; CDR2 reads SVGIG (reference sequence). V was trimmed by 2 bases and J by 3 bases, leaving 17 bases between them. For the CDR3, the DNA is TGTGCCTGGAGTATTAGAGACTACCTGTTCTACGAGCAGTACTTC. It yields the protein CAWSIRDYLFYEQYF.

This rearrangement joins TRBV2 to TRBJ2-3; D ambiguous. Trimming removed 6 bases from V and 0 bases from J, with 7 bases in between. Germline CDR1 SNHLY, CDR2 FYNNEI. This CDR3 is built from 13 residues. CDR3 coding DNA: TGTGCCAGCAGCCAGCTTAGCACAGATACGCAGTATTTT. This codes for CASSQLSTDTQYF.

V and J are TRBV5-1 and TRBJ2-3, with 13 bases lining up with TRBD2. CDR1 SGHRS and CDR2 YFSETQ come from the germline V gene. After removal of 4 bases from V and 2 bases from J, the junction contained 7 bases not matched to a gene. The CDR3 has 17 residues. The chain's CDR3 is CASSTGLAGSHTDTQYF. CDR3 DNA sequence: TGCGCCAGCAGCACGGGACTAGCGGGATCACACACAGATACGCAGTATTTT.

This clone was seen just once. The chain recombines TRBV18 with TRBJ1-2; no reliable D call. The germline CDR1 and CDR2 sequences are KGHSH and LQKENI. The CDR3 runs 13 residues. Trimming shortened V by 0 bases and J by 4 bases, and 6 bases separated the two germline ends. CDR3 in amino acids: CASSPPAAYGYTF. The CDR3 DNA sequence: TGTGCCAGCTCACCACCGGCAGCCTATGGCTACACCTTC.

To note about this clone: Additional DNA sequences in this sample encode the identical CDR3. This rearrangement joins TRBV2 to TRBJ2-5; D possibly corresponds to TRBD2 (6 bases). This CDR3 is built from 13 residues. The V end was cut by 4 bases, the J end by 5 bases, with 11 bases between. Germline V gene sequence: CDR1 SNHLY, CDR2 FYNNEI. CDR3 in amino acids: CASSAGGRETQYF. The CDR3 coding sequence is TGTGCCAGCAGTGCCGGGGGTAGGGAGACCCAGTACTTC.

V and J are TRBV18 and TRBJ1-1; TRBD1 matches 7 bases. Germline CDR1 is KGHSH and CDR2 is LQKENI. The CDR3 consists of 15 residues. V shed 5 bases, J shed 1 base, and the junction held 7 bases outside the gene matches. Here the CDR3 reads CASSTLTGSNTEAFF. The CDR3 nucleotides are TGTGCCAGCTCAACACTGACAGGGTCGAACACTGAAGCTTTCTTT. The full variable domain, completed using reference TRBV18 and TRBJ1-1, is NAGVMQNPRHLVRRRGQEARLRCSPMKGHSHVYWYRQLPEEGLKFMVYLQKENIIDESGMPKERFSAEFPKEGPSILRIQQVVRGDSAAYFCASSTLTGSNTEAFFGQGTRLTVV.

Remarks on this clone: The DNA is omitted, as the CDR3 cannot be located on it reliably, and the CDR3 follows TCRdb's listing. The genes are TRBV27 and TRBJ1-5; the table's D call of TRBD1 was not tested on the DNA. The CDR3 length equals 16 residues, ends included. From germline, CDR1 is MNHEY and CDR2 SMNVEV (reference sequence). The CDR3 spells CASSSSGQGYKQPQHF.

This clone was detected a few times. This chain uses TRBV28 with TRBJ2-7; D unresolved. Trimming pared 7 bases from V and 7 bases from J, leaving 11 bases between. This CDR3 is 11 amino acids long. Germline CDR1 reads MDHEN; CDR2 reads SYDVKM. The CDR3 is CASTVWGEQYF. The CDR3 DNA reads TGTGCCAGCACTGTATGGGGAGAGCAGTACTTC. Supplemented by reference TRBV28 and TRBJ2-7, the full variable domain reads DVKVTQSSRYLVKRTGEKVFLECVQDMDHENMFWYRQDPGLGLRLIYFSYDVKMKEKGDIPEGYSVSREKKERFSLILESASTNQTSMYLCASTVWGEQYFGPGTRLTVT.

This clone was counted between two and nine times. The chain uses TRBV9 and TRBJ1-1; D is ambiguous. The CDR3 extends over 11 amino acids. The V gene lost 4 bases and the J gene lost 11 bases, with 12 bases spanning the gap. Germline V gives CDR1 SGDLS, CDR2 YYNGEE. CDR3: CASSIEERAFF. The CDR3 DNA follows: TGTGCCAGCAGCATCGAGGAACGTGCTTTCTTT.

V and J are TRBV5-1 and TRBJ1-1, with 7 bases identical to TRBD1. J gave up 2 bases and V 5 bases, and 6 bases lay outside the gene matches. The CDR3 is 14 amino acids. CDR1 and CDR2 (germline): SGHRS, YFSETQ. The CDR3 region is CASRWDSLNTEAFF. In DNA form, the CDR3 reads TGCGCCAGCAGGTGGGACAGCCTAAACACTGAAGCTTTCTTT. The variable domain in full, completed from reference TRBV5-1 and TRBJ1-1, reads KAGVTQTPRYLIKTRGQQVTLSCSPISGHRSVSWYQQTPGQGLQFLFEYFSETQRNKGNFPGRFSGRQFSNSRSEMNVSTLELGDSALYLCASRWDSLNTEAFFGQGTRLTVV.